Below, 6 T cell receptor beta chains from the same sample are listed, as sequenced in a study of identifying expanded T cells in peripheral blood. TCRdb keeps only in-frame clones here, not all; method: immunoSEQ multiplex PCR. The sample shows about 81,000 clones, about four fifths of them seen only once. Sequencing was carried out using blood. These TCRs come from a person aged 18 to 75 in good health.

The chain joins TRBV10-3 to TRBJ2-1, with D possibly TRBD2 on 6 matching bases. The germline gives CDR1 ENHRY, CDR2 SYGVKD. This CDR3 has 12 amino acids. The ends were cut back, 6 bases at V and 7 bases at J, with 10 bases in the middle. This chain's CDR3 is CAIREGRNEQFF. CDR3 in DNA: TGTGCCATCAGGGAGGGGCGGAATGAGCAGTTCTTC.

CDR3 in amino acids: CASSLAPGSGGETQYF. As DNA, the CDR3 is TGTGCCAGCAGCTTAGCTCCAGGCTCCGGGGGGGAGACCCAGTACTTC. V usage is TRBV13 and J usage is TRBJ2-5, with 7 bases fitting TRBD2. With V trimmed by 1 base and J by 5 bases, 10 bases remained unmatched. CDR1 is PRHDT, CDR2 FYEKMQ, per germline (reference sequence). This CDR3 spans 16 amino acids.

The rearrangement joins TRBV5-1 to TRBJ2-6; D not resolved. Germline loops: CDR1 SGHRS, CDR2 YFSETQ. This CDR3 contains 16 residues. The V and J ends lost 0 bases and 2 bases respectively, with 9 bases between them. CDR3 loop: CASSLDGPAGANVLTF. In DNA, the CDR3 is TGCGCCAGCAGCTTGGATGGGCCGGCTGGGGCCAACGTCCTGACTTTC.

This rearrangement joins TRBV4-1 to TRBJ2-3, with 10 bases fitting TRBD2. CDR3 length: 16 amino acids. V shed 4 bases, J shed 5 bases, and the junction held 9 bases outside the gene matches. Germline CDR1 is MGHRA and CDR2 is YSYEKL. CDR3 sequence (DNA): TGCGCCAGCAGCCGCACCGGGACTAGCGTGGGAGATACGCAGTATTTT. Translated: CASSRTGTSVGDTQYF.

CDR3 nucleotide sequence: TGTGCCAGCAGCCCCGTAGGAGACGGTGAAAAACTGTTTTTT. This codes for CASSPVGDGEKLFF. This rearrangement joins TRBV5-4 to TRBJ1-4; unclear D gene. Trimming took off 4 bases at V and 7 bases at J, with 14 bases between the two ends. The CDR3 is 14 residues long. In germline, CDR1 is SGHNT, CDR2 YYREEE (reference sequence).

CDR3 amino acids: CASSPTGGTYEQYF. As DNA, the CDR3 is TGTGCCAGCAGCCCGACAGGGGGAACCTACGAGCAGTACTTC. The chain is built from TRBV7-9 and TRBJ2-7, with 9 positions matching TRBD1. Germline-derived CDR1 and CDR2 are SEHNR and FQNEAQ (reference sequence). CDR3 length: 14 amino acids. J gave up 2 bases and V 5 bases, and 4 bases lay outside the gene matches.